The 23 T cell receptor beta chains below were found in one sample sequenced in a study of blood T cell repertoires in COVID-19. TCRdb's table, derived via immunoSEQ multiplex PCR, lists solely in-frame clones and lacks some. The data hold 80,000 to 100,000 clones, with over 65% observed a single time. The sample taken for sequencing was peripheral blood. These TCRs come from a man aged 65-85 years with COVID-19, enrolled during active disease.

The sample holds many counts of this clone. The chain employs TRBV18 and TRBJ1-4; TRBD1 is a possible D gene (5 bases). The germline V gene has CDR1 KGHSH and CDR2 LQKENI. V was clipped by 6 bases and J by 3 bases, with 11 bases between them. The CDR3 extends over 14 amino acids. The CDR3 bases are TGTGCCAGCTCCCCGCGGGGGTCTAATGAAAAACTGTTTTTT. Translated, it gives CASSPRGSNEKLFF. The full variable domain, its missing parts supplied by reference TRBV18 and TRBJ1-4, is NAGVMQNPRHLVRRRGQEARLRCSPMKGHSHVYWYRQLPEEGLKFMVYLQKENIIDESGMPKERFSAEFPKEGPSILRIQQVVRGDSAAYFCASSPRGSNEKLFFGSGTQLSVL.

The CDR3 DNA follows: TGCGCCAGCAGCGGACAGGTCGTGGAGACCCAGTACTTC. This codes for CASSGQVVETQYF. The J gene is TRBJ2-5, the V gene TRBV5-1; 7 bases map to TRBD1. J lost 5 bases, V lost 4 bases, and 5 bases had no gene match. Germline CDR1 SGHRS, CDR2 YFSETQ. This CDR3 is built from 13 residues. The whole variable domain, remainder taken from reference TRBV5-1 and TRBJ2-5, is KAGVTQTPRYLIKTRGQQVTLSCSPISGHRSVSWYQQTPGQGLQFLFEYFSETQRNKGNFPGRFSGRQFSNSRSEMNVSTLELGDSALYLCASSGQVVETQYFGPGTRLLVL.

The chain links TRBV14 to TRBJ1-2, with 7 bases that match TRBD1. CDR3 length equals 13 residues. CDR1 is SGHDN and CDR2 is FVKESK in the germline V gene. V lost 1 base, J lost 4 bases, and 0 bases stayed unmatched. The CDR3 loop reads CASSQGQGYGYTF. CDR3 DNA sequence: TGTGCCAGCAGCCAAGGACAGGGCTATGGCTACACCTTC.

The chain uses TRBV29-1 and TRBJ1-4; 10 bases are a match to TRBD1. Germline V lookup: CDR1 SQVTM, CDR2 ANQGSEA. The V segment lost 7 bases and the J segment 8 bases; nucleotides outside the gene matches: 4. The CDR3 is made up of 12 amino acids. The CDR3 reads CSGRDRGEKLFF. CDR3 nucleotides: TGCAGCGGACGGGACAGGGGAGAAAAACTGTTTTTT.

The chain links TRBV5-1 to TRBJ1-2, with TRBD1 matching over 8 bases. The junction had 7 bases not matched to a gene; V was cut back by 2 bases and J by 4 bases. In germline, CDR1 is SGHRS, CDR2 YFSETQ. CDR3 length: 15 residues. CDR3 region: CASSFTDRGGYGYTF. The CDR3 region has the DNA TGCGCCAGCAGCTTTACAGACAGGGGCGGCTATGGCTACACCTTC. Variable domain in full (rest from reference TRBV5-1 and TRBJ1-2): KAGVTQTPRYLIKTRGQQVTLSCSPISGHRSVSWYQQTPGQGLQFLFEYFSETQRNKGNFPGRFSGRQFSNSRSEMNVSTLELGDSALYLCASSFTDRGGYGYTFGSGTRLTVV.

The chain uses TRBV5-1 and TRBJ2-1, with 8 bases identical to TRBD1. This CDR3 is 16 amino acids long. Trimming took 3 bases from V and 6 from J; bases not matched to a gene: 11. Looked up from germline, CDR1 is SGHRS and CDR2 is YFSETQ. The CDR3 sequence is CASSSTRGQWANEQFF. The CDR3 coding sequence is TGCGCCAGCAGCTCTACCAGGGGGCAGTGGGCCAATGAGCAGTTCTTC.

The chain employs TRBV11-3 and TRBJ2-3; 7 bases align to TRBD1. This CDR3 has 15 amino acids. The germline V gene encodes CDR1 SGHNT and CDR2 YENEEA. V lost 1 base to trimming and J lost 5 bases; unmatched junction nucleotides: 6. This chain's CDR3 is CASSLVSGTEDTQYF. CDR3 bases: TGTGCCAGCAGCTTAGTATCCGGGACAGAAGATACGCAGTATTTT.

The V gene is TRBV5-1, the J gene TRBJ1-5, with 8 bases lining up with TRBD1. J gave up 5 bases and V 4 bases, and 2 bases lay outside the gene matches. This CDR3 region has 13 residues. Germline CDR1 SGHRS, CDR2 YFSETQ. The CDR3 loop is CASSQGAHQPQHF. The CDR3 DNA sequence: TGCGCCAGCAGCCAGGGGGCCCATCAGCCCCAGCATTTT. Supplemented by reference TRBV5-1 and TRBJ1-5, the full variable domain reads KAGVTQTPRYLIKTRGQQVTLSCSPISGHRSVSWYQQTPGQGLQFLFEYFSETQRNKGNFPGRFSGRQFSNSRSEMNVSTLELGDSALYLCASSQGAHQPQHFGDGTRLSIL.

V usage is TRBV28 and J usage is TRBJ1-2; 7 bases map to TRBD1. V was clipped by 6 bases and J by 5 bases; unmatched bases: 6. The CDR3 has 13 amino acids. Germline loops: CDR1 MDHEN, CDR2 SYDVKM. In nucleotides, the CDR3 is TGTGCCAGCAGAGAGGGGGCTGGGTATGGCTACACCTTC. Its protein product is CASREGAGYGYTF.

This chain uses TRBV7-9 with TRBJ1-1; D remains unclear. V lost 5 bases and J 3 bases, leaving 10 bases between the germline ends. The CDR3 has 13 residues. Germline loops: CDR1 SEHNR, CDR2 FQNEAQ (reference sequence). CDR3 sequence (DNA): TGTGCCAGCAGCCCGAGATCGGACACTGAAGCTTTCTTT. This sequence encodes CASSPRSDTEAFF.

The sample holds one count of this clone. The chain combines TRBV7-9 with TRBJ2-7, with 14 bases identical to TRBD2. The germline CDR1 and CDR2 sequences are SEHNR and FQNEAQ (reference sequence). Unmatched junction bases numbered 5, after V lost 7 bases and J lost 6 bases. The CDR3 runs 14 residues. CDR3 sequence reads: CASTPGTSGSEQYF. The DNA of the CDR3 is TGTGCCAGCACCCCCGGGACTAGCGGGAGCGAGCAGTACTTC.

J is TRBJ1-1 and V is TRBV4-1, with 7 bases identical to TRBD1. This CDR3 has 13 residues. Germline values: CDR1 MGHRA, CDR2 YSYEKL. Losses at the gene ends were 4 bases for V and 12 bases for J; bases not matched to a gene: 11. The CDR3 coding sequence is TGCGCCAGCAGCCCGGGGACAGTACAGGAGTCTTTCTTT. Translating it yields CASSPGTVQESFF.

The chain has TRBV9 and TRBJ2-7, with TRBD1 matching 10 bases. Unmatched junction bases numbered 13, after V lost 2 bases and J lost 5 bases. The CDR3 consists of 17 residues. Germline CDR1 SGDLS, CDR2 YYNGEE. In nucleotides, the CDR3 is TGTGCCAGCAGCGTGAACCCTGCCCGGGGGACAGGGGACGAGCAGTACTTC. This codes for CASSVNPARGTGDEQYF.

The chain links TRBV28 to TRBJ2-7, with TRBD2 as a possible D gene (6 bases). Germline V CDR1 and CDR2: MDHEN, SYDVKM. Trimming took off 10 bases at V and 2 bases at J, with 18 bases between the two ends. The CDR3 sequence is 14 residues long. Here the CDR3 reads CATLRDGSTYEQYF. The CDR3 DNA follows: TGTGCCACACTGCGGGACGGGTCTACCTACGAGCAGTACTTC. Full variable domain (outside the CDR3, taken from reference TRBV28 and TRBJ2-7): DVKVTQSSRYLVKRTGEKVFLECVQDMDHENMFWYRQDPGLGLRLIYFSYDVKMKEKGDIPEGYSVSREKKERFSLILESASTNQTSMYLCATLRDGSTYEQYFGPGTRLTVT.

The V gene is TRBV7-8, the J gene TRBJ2-7, with 12 bases fitting TRBD2. V was pared by 4 bases and J by 3 bases, with 4 bases of the junction left unmatched. Germline V gene sequence: CDR1 SGHVS, CDR2 FQNEAQ. This CDR3 is 15 amino acids long. The CDR3 here is CASSSGLAGNYEQYF. In DNA, the CDR3 is TGTGCCAGCAGCTCCGGACTAGCGGGGAACTACGAGCAGTACTTC. Drawing the rest from reference TRBV7-8 and TRBJ2-7, the complete variable domain is GAGVSQSPRYKVAKRGQDVALRCDPISGHVSLFWYQQALGQGPEFLTYFQNEAQLDKSGLPSDRFFAERPEGSVSTLKIQRTQQEDSAVYLCASSSGLAGNYEQYFGPGTRLTVT.

V usage is TRBV19 and J usage is TRBJ1-5; D uncertain. Trimming left V 5 bases short and J 5 bases short, with 10 bases between. The germline CDR1 and CDR2 sequences are LNHDA and SQIVND (reference sequence). This CDR3 has 13 amino acids. In DNA, the CDR3 is TGTGCCAGTAGTTGGCAGAGGGATCAGCCCCAGCATTTT. Translating gives CASSWQRDQPQHF.

The CDR3 sequence: CASSYTDEQFF. The CDR3 coding sequence is TGTGCCAGCAGTTATACAGATGAGCAGTTCTTC. The chain uses TRBV2 and TRBJ2-1, with D unclear. Deletions cut 5 bases from V and 8 bases from J, with 7 bases between. Germline loops: CDR1 SNHLY, CDR2 FYNNEI. This CDR3 contains 11 residues.

This clone was seen only once. The chain has TRBV3-1 (or the pseudogene TRBV3-2) and TRBJ1-5; no firm D call. Germline assignment: CDR1 LGHDT and CDR2 YNNKEL (reference sequence). Trimming took off 1 base at V and 7 bases at J, with 14 bases between the two ends. This CDR3 comprises 15 residues. The CDR3 loop reads CASSQVAGSGQPQHF. The CDR3 DNA reads TGTGCCAGCAGCCAAGTAGCGGGGAGCGGCCAGCCCCAGCATTTT.

In this sample, this clone turned up a few times. The V call is TRBV24-1, the J call TRBJ2-1, with 8 bases that match TRBD1. CDR3 length equals 12 residues. With V trimmed by 3 bases and J by 10 bases, 1 base remained unmatched. Germline V lookup: CDR1 KGHDR, CDR2 SFDVKD. The CDR3 sequence: CATSDPGGEQFF. CDR3 DNA sequence: TGTGCCACCAGTGATCCAGGGGGCGAGCAGTTCTTC.

The genes are TRBV9 and TRBJ2-1; 10 bases align to TRBD2. The CDR3 runs to 15 residues. Germline V gives CDR1 SGDLS, CDR2 YYNGEE. The V and J ends lost 4 bases and 7 bases, in that order; junction bases with no gene match: 8. CDR3 residues: CASSFIAGGVNEQFF. Here the CDR3 DNA reads TGTGCCAGCAGCTTTATAGCGGGAGGTGTTAATGAGCAGTTCTTC.

This clone was seen only a few times. The chain links TRBV11-2 to TRBJ2-3, with TRBD2 matching over 10 bases. This CDR3 comprises 16 residues. The V gene end was trimmed by 4 bases and the J gene end by 7 bases; junction bases not matched to a gene: 11. Germline V gives CDR1 SGHAT, CDR2 FQNNGV. Here the CDR3 DNA reads TGTGCCAGCAGCTCTGGAGCTAGCGGGAGTAGCTATACGCAGTATTTT. Residues: CASSSGASGSSYTQYF.

The chain joins TRBV10-3 to TRBJ1-4; 7 bases map to TRBD1. CDR3 length equals 19 residues. CDR1 ENHRY and CDR2 SYGVKD come from the germline V gene. The V segment lost 5 bases and the J segment 0 bases; nucleotides outside the gene matches: 15. The CDR3 region is CAISPTKGGAGTTNEKLFF. The CDR3 region has the DNA TGTGCCATCAGTCCGACAAAAGGGGGCGCAGGGACAACTAATGAAAAACTGTTTTTT.

The J gene is TRBJ2-5, the V gene TRBV24-1, with 9 nucleotides matching TRBD2. This CDR3 comprises 16 residues. Unmatched junction bases numbered 11, after V lost 5 bases and J lost 5 bases. Looked up from germline, CDR1 is KGHDR and CDR2 is SFDVKD. DNA for the CDR3: TGTGCCACCAGTGGCCGTAGCGGGAGAGGTTACGAGACCCAGTACTTC. This sequence encodes CATSGRSGRGYETQYF.